These T cell receptor beta chains were read from a single sample in a study of shared clonotypes between healthy human individuals. The protocol was immunoSEQ multiplex PCR, while the TCRdb copy is restricted to in-frame clones and leaves out a portion. Altogether about 520,000 clones are present, around four fifths being singletons, with the ten largest covering around 11%. The sequenced material came from PBMCs. The origin of the receptors is a woman aged 40 to 49 in good health. Some clones in this sample may be carry-over from other donors' samples. Both conserved end residues are part of each CDR3. The D gene is left open where the match is weak. Clone size is shown for a subset of rows, as once, few, many or a class of expanded clone.

TRBJ2-1	-	-	TRBV6-1	CASSDGSVGYNEQFF	TGTGCCAGCAGTGACGGGAGTGTCGGCTACAATGAGCAGTTCTTC
TRBJ2-5	-	-	TRBV28	CASSLSTLQKTQYF	TGTGCCAGCAGTTTGTCTACGCTCCAGAAGACCCAGTACTTC
TRBJ2-3	-	-	TRBV19	CASSMGKGTDTQYF	TGTGCCAGTAGTATGGGGAAGGGCACAGATACGCAGTATTTT
TRBJ1-1	-	-	TRBV7-5	CARSEQGCMSTEAFF	TGTGCCAGAAGCGAGCAGGGGTGCATGAGCACTGAAGCTTTCTTT
TRBJ2-5	-	-	TRBV5-1	CASSLGPQGETQYF	TGCGCCAGCAGCTTGGGGCCGCAGGGGGAGACCCAGTACTTC
TRBJ1-6	TRBD1	-	TRBV5-1	CASSPPGTGGNSPLHF	TGCGCCAGCAGCCCGCCAGGGACAGGGGGTAATTCACCCCTCCACTTT
TRBJ2-7	-	-	TRBV6-1	CASSEIEGGSGYEQYF	TGTGCCAGCAGTGAAATCGAGGGCGGGTCTGGATACGAGCAGTACTTC
TRBJ2-1	-	many	TRBV27	CATGPYEQFF	TGTGCCACCGGGCCTTATGAGCAGTTCTTC
TRBJ2-5	-	-	TRBV6-1	CASSVETGRQETQYF	TGTGCCAGCAGTGTGGAAACAGGGCGCCAAGAGACCCAGTACTTC
TRBJ2-1	TRBD1	many	TRBV10-2	CASTPPGGPNEQFF	TGCGCCAGCACTCCACCAGGGGGCCCCAATGAGCAGTTCTTC
TRBJ1-2	-	-	TRBV7-8	CASSLAFPGVGYGYTF	TGTGCCAGCAGCTTAGCGTTTCCCGGAGTGGGCTATGGCTACACCTTC
TRBJ2-7	TRBD1	-	TRBV19	CASRPTGTGAHEQYF	TGTGCCAGTAGGCCTACCGGGACAGGGGCCCACGAGCAGTACTTC
TRBJ2-2	TRBD1	-	TRBV11-3	CASSKGTATGELFF	TGTGCCAGCAGCAAAGGGACAGCCACCGGGGAGCTGTTTTTT
TRBJ1-4	TRBD1	-	TRBV6-1	CASTGTAHEKLFF	TGTGCCAGCACGGGGACAGCCCACGAAAAACTGTTTTTT
TRBJ1-2	-	-	TRBV4-1	CASSQVYAIGYTF	TGCGCCAGCAGCCAAGTCTACGCAATTGGCTACACCTTC
TRBJ1-1	-	-	TRBV5-1	CASSLSMTGPEAFF	TGCGCCAGCAGCCTTTCCATGACAGGCCCTGAAGCTTTCTTT
TRBJ1-2	TRBD1	-	TRBV14	CASSPQGGSLNYGYTF	TGTGCCAGCAGCCCTCAGGGGGGCAGCCTTAACTATGGCTACACCTTC
TRBJ1-2	-	-	TRBV7-8	CASSLGSAYGYTF	TGTGCCAGCAGCTTAGGTTCGGCGTATGGCTACACCTTC
TRBJ2-5	TRBD1	once	TRBV5-1	CASSLTGTDETQYF	TGCGCCAGCAGCTTGACTGGGACAGACGAGACCCAGTACTTC
TRBJ2-5	-	many	TRBV2	CASSEAKQYF	TGTGCCAGCAGTGAGGCGAAGCAGTACTTC
TRBJ2-7	-	-	TRBV21-1	CASSKTCPTSGRAYEQYF	TGTGCCAGCAGCAAGACTTGCCCCACTAGCGGGAGGGCGTACGAGCAGTACTTC
TRBJ2-7	-	-	TRBV30	CAWSQGYEQYF	TGTGCCTGGAGTCAGGGTTACGAGCAGTACTTC
TRBJ1-1	-	-	TRBV19	CASSNPSGRMNTEAFF	TGTGCCAGTAGTAACCCCTCGGGACGGATGAACACTGAAGCTTTCTTT
TRBJ1-1	TRBD1	-	TRBV4-1	CASSRRDREFWSTEAFF	TGCGCCAGCAGCCGAAGGGACAGGGAGTTTTGGAGCACTGAAGCTTTCTTT
TRBJ2-1	TRBD2	-	TRBV5-4	CASSSPGLADYNEQFF	TGTGCCAGCAGCTCTCCCGGACTAGCGGACTACAATGAGCAGTTCTTC
TRBJ2-1	-	-	TRBV6-4	CASSDSPQGEQFF	TGTGCCAGCAGTGACTCCCCCCAGGGAGAGCAGTTCTTC
TRBJ2-5	-	-	TRBV11-2	CASSLYRSGEGGWETQYF	TGTGCCAGCAGTCTCTACCGGAGTGGAGAGGGGGGTTGGGAGACCCAGTACTTC
TRBJ2-3	TRBD2	once	TRBV29-1	CSALPLSSGGGTQYF	TGCAGCGCCCTCCCCCTCTCTAGCGGGGGTGGTACGCAGTATTTT
TRBJ2-1	TRBD2	-	TRBV4-2	CASSVRTSRTTYNEQFF	TGTGCCAGCAGCGTACGGACTAGCAGGACCACCTACAATGAGCAGTTCTTC
TRBJ2-3	TRBD2	-	TRBV4-2	CASSQKTSGNTDTQYF	TGTGCCAGCAGCCAAAAGACTAGCGGGAACACCGATACGCAGTATTTT
TRBJ2-1	-	once	TRBV4-2	CASSQGQYNEQFF	TGTGCCAGCAGCCAAGGACAATACAATGAGCAGTTCTTC
TRBJ2-2	-	-	TRBV15	CATSRAPGLHLGELFF	TGTGCCACCAGCAGGGCCCCGGGGTTGCACCTGGGGGAGCTGTTTTTT
TRBJ1-2	-	-	TRBV7-9	CASSLAQAMGGYTF	TGTGCCAGCAGCTTAGCGCAGGCCATGGGAGGCTACACCTTC
TRBJ1-1	-	-	TRBV28	CASSFSTTRRNTEAFF	TGTGCCAGCAGTTTTTCGACGACCAGGCGAAACACTGAAGCTTTCTTT
TRBJ2-3	TRBD2	-	TRBV2	CASRDLSGSLADTQYF	TGTGCCAGCAGGGACCTCAGCGGGAGTCTAGCAGATACGCAGTATTTT
TRBJ2-7	TRBD2	-	TRBV25-1	CASSAVAGISYEQYF	TGTGCCAGCAGTGCTGTAGCGGGGATCTCCTACGAGCAGTACTTC
TRBJ2-1	-	-	TRBV29-1	CSVGRGGLYNEQFF	TGCAGCGTTGGTCGCGGGGGCCTCTACAATGAGCAGTTCTTC
TRBJ1-5	TRBD1	-	TRBV19	CASSLDRVGNQPQHF	TGTGCCAGTAGCCTGGACAGGGTAGGAAATCAGCCCCAGCATTTT
TRBJ1-1	TRBD1	-	TRBV28	CASSQQGATTEAFF	TGTGCCAGCAGCCAACAGGGGGCCACGACTGAAGCTTTCTTT
TRBJ1-4	-	-	TRBV2	CASSEVEFDTNEKLFF	TGTGCCAGCAGTGAAGTTGAATTCGACACCAATGAAAAACTGTTTTTT
TRBJ2-7	TRBD2	few	TRBV27	CASSSYPPGTSGSYEQYF	TGTGCCAGCAGTTCCTACCCTCCCGGGACTAGCGGGAGTTACGAGCAGTACTTC
TRBJ2-3	-	-	TRBV5-1	CASSFFGGTDTQYF	TGCGCCAGCAGCTTCTTTGGCGGCACAGATACGCAGTATTTT
TRBJ1-5	-	-	TRBV19	CASSTGQLNQPQHF	TGTGCCAGTAGTACCGGACAGCTCAATCAGCCCCAGCATTTT
TRBJ1-1	-	few	TRBV9	CASSVFFRGEAFF	TGTGCCAGCAGCGTATTCTTCCGGGGTGAAGCTTTCTTT
TRBJ1-1	-	few	TRBV5-6	CASRSALERVNTEAFF	TGTGCCAGTCGCAGTGCGTTAGAGCGGGTGAACACTGAAGCTTTCTTT
TRBJ2-1	-	-	TRBV6-6	CASSYSFPALGEQFF	TGTGCCAGCAGTTACTCCTTTCCGGCCCTTGGTGAGCAGTTCTTC
TRBJ2-7	-	-	TRBV6-1	CASRDPSSHLYEQYF	TGTGCCAGCAGAGACCCCTCCAGCCACCTTTACGAGCAGTACTTC
TRBJ2-5	TRBD2	few	TRBV5-1	CASGRSGTSEETQYF	TGCGCCAGCGGTCGATCCGGGACTAGCGAGGAGACCCAGTACTTC
TRBJ1-1	-	-	TRBV5-4	CASSLDRRNTEAFF	TGTGCCAGCAGCCTCGACAGGCGCAACACTGAAGCTTTCTTT
TRBJ2-3	TRBD2	-	TRBV9	CASSARTSGGTDTQYF	TGTGCCAGCAGCGCCCGGACTAGCGGGGGCACAGATACGCAGTATTTT
TRBJ1-4	TRBD1	-	TRBV7-9	CASTKGKAGGDPNEKLFF	TGTGCCAGCACCAAGGGGAAAGCAGGGGGCGACCCGAATGAAAAACTGTTTTTT
TRBJ2-7	TRBD2	once	TRBV5-4	CASSAAGGMAYEQYF	TGTGCCAGCAGCGCGGCGGGAGGGATGGCCTACGAGCAGTACTTC
TRBJ2-2	-	-	TRBV7-2	CASRPTNTGELFF	TGTGCCAGCAGGCCTACCAACACCGGGGAGCTGTTTTTT
TRBJ2-1	TRBD2	-	TRBV7-9	CASTTGGWNEQFF	TGTGCCAGCACCACCGGGGGGTGGAATGAGCAGTTCTTC
TRBJ1-1	-	many	TRBV29-1	CSVETPDGYTEAFF	TGCAGCGTTGAAACACCCGACGGATACACTGAAGCTTTCTTT
TRBJ2-7	TRBD1	-	TRBV30	CAWSPGQVREQYF	TGTGCCTGGAGTCCCGGACAGGTTCGCGAGCAGTACTTC
TRBJ1-2	TRBD1	-	TRBV10-3	CAIRGGTGGLEGYTF	TGTGCCATCAGGGGTGGGACAGGGGGCCTGGAAGGCTACACCTTC
TRBJ1-1	-	-	TRBV12-2	CASRLGVQDSGIMNTEAFF	TGTGCAAGTCGCTTAGGGGTACAGGATTCGGGGATTATGAACACTGAAGCTTTCTTT
TRBJ2-4	TRBD2	-	TRBV6-1	CASSPGGWAKNIQYF	TGTGCCAGCTCCCCGGGGGGGTGGGCCAAAAACATTCAGTACTTC